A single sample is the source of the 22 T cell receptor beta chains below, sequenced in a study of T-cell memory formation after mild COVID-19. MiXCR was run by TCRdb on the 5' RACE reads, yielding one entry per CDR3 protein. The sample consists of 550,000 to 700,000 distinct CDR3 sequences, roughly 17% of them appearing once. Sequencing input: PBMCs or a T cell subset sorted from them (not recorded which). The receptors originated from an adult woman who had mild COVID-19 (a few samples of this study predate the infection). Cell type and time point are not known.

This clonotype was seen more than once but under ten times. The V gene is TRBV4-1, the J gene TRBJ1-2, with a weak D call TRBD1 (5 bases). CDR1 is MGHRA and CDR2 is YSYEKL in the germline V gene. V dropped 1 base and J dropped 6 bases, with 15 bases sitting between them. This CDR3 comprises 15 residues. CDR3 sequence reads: CASSQGTPSVHGYTF. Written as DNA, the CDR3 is TGCGCCAGCAGCCAAGGGACACCAAGCGTTCATGGCTACACCTTC.

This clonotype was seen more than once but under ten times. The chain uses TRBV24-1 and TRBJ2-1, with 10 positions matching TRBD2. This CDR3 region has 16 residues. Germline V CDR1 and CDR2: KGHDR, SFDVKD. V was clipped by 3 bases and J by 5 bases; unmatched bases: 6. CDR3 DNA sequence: TGTGCCACCAGTGATCACGCTAGCGGGAGCCACAATGAGCAGTTCTTC. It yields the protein CATSDHASGSHNEQFF.

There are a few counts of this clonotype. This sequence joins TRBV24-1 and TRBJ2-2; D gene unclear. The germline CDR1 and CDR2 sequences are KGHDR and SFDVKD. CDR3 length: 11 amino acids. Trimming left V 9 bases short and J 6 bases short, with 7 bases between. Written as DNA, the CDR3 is TGTGCCACCCGCGCGGCCGGGGAGCTGTTTTTT. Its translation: CATRAAGELFF.

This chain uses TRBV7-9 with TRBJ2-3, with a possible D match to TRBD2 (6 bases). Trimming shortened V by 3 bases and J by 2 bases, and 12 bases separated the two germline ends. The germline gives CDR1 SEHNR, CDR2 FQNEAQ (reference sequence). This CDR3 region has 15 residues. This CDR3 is CASSFGGSLTDTQYF. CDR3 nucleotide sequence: TGTGCCAGCAGCTTCGGGGGATCCCTCACAGATACGCAGTATTTT.

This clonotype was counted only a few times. CDR3 DNA: TGTGCCAGCAGCTTAGCGGCGGCAGGTATTAATGAAAAACTGTTTTTT. Amino acid sequence: CASSLAAAGINEKLFF. The V and J genes are TRBV7-9 and TRBJ1-4; D remains unclear. The V end lost 0 bases, the J end lost 4 bases, and 12 bases lay between the germline ends. The V gene's germline CDR1 is SEHNR and CDR2 FQNEAQ (reference sequence). This CDR3 has 16 residues.

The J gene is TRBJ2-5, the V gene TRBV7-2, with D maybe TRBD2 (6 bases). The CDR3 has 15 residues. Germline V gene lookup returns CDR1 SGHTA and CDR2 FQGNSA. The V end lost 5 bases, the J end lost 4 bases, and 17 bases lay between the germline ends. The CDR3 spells CASSPTGLGGETQYF. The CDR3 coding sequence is TGTGCCAGCAGCCCAACAGGCCTGGGGGGAGAGACCCAGTACTTC.

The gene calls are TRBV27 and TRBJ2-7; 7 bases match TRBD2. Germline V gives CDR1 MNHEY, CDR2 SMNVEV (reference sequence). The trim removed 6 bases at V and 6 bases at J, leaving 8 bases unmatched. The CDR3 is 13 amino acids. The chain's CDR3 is CASRGRGVGEQYF. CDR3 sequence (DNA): TGTGCCAGCAGAGGGAGGGGTGTTGGCGAGCAGTACTTC.

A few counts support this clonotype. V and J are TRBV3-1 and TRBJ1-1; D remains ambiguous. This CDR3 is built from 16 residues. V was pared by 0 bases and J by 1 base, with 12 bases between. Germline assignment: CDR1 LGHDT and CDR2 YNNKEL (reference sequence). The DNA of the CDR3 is TGTGCCAGCAGCCAAGATAGGATGGGTCGGAACACTGAAGCTTTCTTT. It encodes CASSQDRMGRNTEAFF.

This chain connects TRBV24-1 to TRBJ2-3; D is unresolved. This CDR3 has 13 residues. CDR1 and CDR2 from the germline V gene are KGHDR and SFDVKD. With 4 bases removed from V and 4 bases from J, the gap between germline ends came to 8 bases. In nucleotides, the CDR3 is TGTGCCACCAGTGAGGGCAGCCCAGATACGCAGTATTTT. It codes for CATSEGSPDTQYF.

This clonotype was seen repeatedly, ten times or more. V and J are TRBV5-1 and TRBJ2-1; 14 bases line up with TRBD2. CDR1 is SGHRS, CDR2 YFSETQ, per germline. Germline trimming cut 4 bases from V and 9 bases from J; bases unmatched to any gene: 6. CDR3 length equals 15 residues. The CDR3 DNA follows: TGCGCCAGCAGCCCGGGACTAGCGGGAGCCAGTGAGCAGTTCTTC. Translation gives CASSPGLAGASEQFF.

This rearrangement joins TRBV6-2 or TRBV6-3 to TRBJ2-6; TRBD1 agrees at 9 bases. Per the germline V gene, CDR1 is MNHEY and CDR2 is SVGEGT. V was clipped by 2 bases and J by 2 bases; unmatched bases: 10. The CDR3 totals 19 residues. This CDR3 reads CASSYTLGTGSPGANVLTF. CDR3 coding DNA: TGTGCCAGCAGTTACACGCTCGGGACAGGGAGCCCTGGGGCCAACGTCCTGACTTTC.

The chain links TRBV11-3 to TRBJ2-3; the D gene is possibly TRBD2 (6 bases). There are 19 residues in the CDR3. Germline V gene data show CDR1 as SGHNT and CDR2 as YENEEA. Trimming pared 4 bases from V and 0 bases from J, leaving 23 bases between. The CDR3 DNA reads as TGTGCCAGCAGCTCCCCCCCGGGGGAAGCGCGGACTAGCACAGATACGCAGTATTTT. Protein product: CASSSPPGEARTSTDTQYF.

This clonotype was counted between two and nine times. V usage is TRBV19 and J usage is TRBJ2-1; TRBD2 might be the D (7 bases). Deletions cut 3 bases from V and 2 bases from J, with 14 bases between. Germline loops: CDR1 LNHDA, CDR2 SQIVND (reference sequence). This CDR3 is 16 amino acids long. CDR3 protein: CASSMGGSGAYNEQFF. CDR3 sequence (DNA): TGTGCCAGTAGTATGGGGGGGTCAGGGGCCTACAATGAGCAGTTCTTC.

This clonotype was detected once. CDR3 sequence (DNA): TGTGCCAGCAGCGCCCGGACTAGCGTGTTGGAGACCCAGTACTTC. Translation: CASSARTSVLETQYF. V usage is TRBV9 and J usage is TRBJ2-5, with 9 bases lining up with TRBD2. CDR1 is SGDLS and CDR2 is YYNGEE in the germline V gene. The V and J ends lost 3 bases and 5 bases, in that order; junction bases with no gene match: 8. CDR3 size: 15 residues.

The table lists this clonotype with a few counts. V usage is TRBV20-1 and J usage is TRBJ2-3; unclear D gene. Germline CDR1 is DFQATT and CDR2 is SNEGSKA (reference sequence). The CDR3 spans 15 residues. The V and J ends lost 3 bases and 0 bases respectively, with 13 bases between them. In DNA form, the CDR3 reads TGCAGTGCTAGTGTTCTCGCGGCTAGCACAGATACGCAGTATTTT. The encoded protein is CSASVLAASTDTQYF.

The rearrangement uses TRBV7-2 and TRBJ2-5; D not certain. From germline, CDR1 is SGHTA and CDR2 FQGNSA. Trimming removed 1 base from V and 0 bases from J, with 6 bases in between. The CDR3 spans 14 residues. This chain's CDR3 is CASSLGLNQETQYF. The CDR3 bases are TGTGCCAGCAGCTTAGGACTGAACCAAGAGACCCAGTACTTC.

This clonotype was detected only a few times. The CDR3 DNA reads as TGTGCCAGCAGTAGCCAGGATACGCAGTATTTT. The encoded protein is CASSSQDTQYF. The genes are TRBV12-3 or TRBV12-4 and TRBJ2-3; D is unresolved. V was pared by 5 bases and J by 6 bases, with 6 bases between. The CDR3 is 11 residues long.

Written as DNA, the CDR3 is TGTGCCAGCAGCGTAGCGCTCTCCCCTACACTGGATGAGCAGTTCTTC. This gives the protein CASSVALSPTLDEQFF. The chain couples TRBV9 to TRBJ2-1; D is undetermined. The V end was cut by 0 bases, the J end by 8 bases, with 18 bases between. The CDR3 covers 16 residues. Germline loops: CDR1 SGDLS, CDR2 YYNGEE.

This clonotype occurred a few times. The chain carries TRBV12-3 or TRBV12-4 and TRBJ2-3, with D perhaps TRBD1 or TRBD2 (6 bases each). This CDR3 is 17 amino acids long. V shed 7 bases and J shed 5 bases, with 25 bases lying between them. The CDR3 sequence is CASNPPRGRTSGDTQYF. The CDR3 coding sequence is TGTGCCAGCAATCCCCCCCGGGGGCGGACGAGTGGAGATACGCAGTATTTT.

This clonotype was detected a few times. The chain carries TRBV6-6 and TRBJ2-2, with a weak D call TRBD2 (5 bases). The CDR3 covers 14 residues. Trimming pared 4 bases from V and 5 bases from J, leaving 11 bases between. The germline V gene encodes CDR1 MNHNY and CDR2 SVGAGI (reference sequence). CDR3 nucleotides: TGTGCCAGCAGTTCCCGGGGATGGACCGGGGAGCTGTTTTTT. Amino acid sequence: CASSSRGWTGELFF.

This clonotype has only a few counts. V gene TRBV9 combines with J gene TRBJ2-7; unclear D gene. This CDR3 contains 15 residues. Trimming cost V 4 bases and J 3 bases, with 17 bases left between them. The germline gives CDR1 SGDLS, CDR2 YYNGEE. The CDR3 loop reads CASSSFDGPSYEQYF. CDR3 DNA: TGTGCCAGCAGCTCCTTCGACGGACCGAGCTACGAGCAGTACTTC.

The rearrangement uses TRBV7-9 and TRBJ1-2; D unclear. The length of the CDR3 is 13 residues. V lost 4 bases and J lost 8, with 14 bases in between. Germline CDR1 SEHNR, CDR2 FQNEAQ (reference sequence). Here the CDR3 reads CASSSPLEEGYTF. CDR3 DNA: TGTGCCAGCAGCTCCCCTCTGGAGGAGGGCTACACCTTC.